A selection of T cell receptor beta chains follows, all from one sample in a study of PD-1 blockade in mismatch repair-deficient tumors. Clones were read by immunoSEQ multiplex PCR, and TCRdb kept only the in-frame ones, dropping some. Among 90,000 to 130,000 clones listed, 65% to 80% were seen once. The source material was peripheral blood, sampled 60 weeks after starting pembrolizumab. Receptors originate from an adult with mismatch repair-deficient cancer. CDR3s include the opening cysteine and the closing phenylalanine or tryptophan. D genes are given only for firm matches. Rows may omit the clone size; those that give it use once, few, many or a size class.

v_gene	j_gene	d_gene	abundance	CDR3nt	CDR3aa
TRBV13	TRBJ1-2	.	.	TGTGCCAGCAGCCGAAGGGCGGGGGTAACAAACTATGGCTACACCTTC	CASSRRAGVTNYGYTF
TRBV11-2	TRBJ2-1	TRBD2	.	TGTGCCAGCAGCTCCCTCGGGGGAGGGCCCGGTGAGCAGTTCTTC	CASSSLGGGPGEQFF
TRBV7-6	TRBJ1-3	.	few	TGTGCCAGCAGCTCCCTAGCGGGCAGGGGACGAAACACCATATATTTT	CASSSLAGRGRNTIYF
TRBV7-2	TRBJ1-5	.	.	TGTGCCAGCAGCTTAGGGAAGGGGGTTCAGCCCCAGCATTTT	CASSLGKGVQPQHF
TRBV29-1	TRBJ2-7	.	.	TGCAGCGTCCTTCGCCGCTCAGGGGCGGACGAGCAGTACTTC	CSVLRRSGADEQYF
TRBV7-7	TRBJ2-2	.	.	TGTGCTAGCAGCGCAGAGTCCGGGGAGCTGTTTTTT	CASSAESGELFF
TRBV11-1	TRBJ1-1	.	.	TGTGCCAGCAGTCAACAGGGAAACACTGAAGCTTTCTTT	CASSQQGNTEAFF
TRBV18	TRBJ2-3	.	.	TGTGCCAGTGGATTGACAGGCCAAAACACAGATACGCAGTATTTT	CASGLTGQNTDTQYF
TRBV29-1	TRBJ2-2	.	.	TGCAGCGGGGGGCAGAACACCGGGGAGCTGTTTTTT	CSGGQNTGELFF
TRBV5-1	TRBJ2-7	.	few	TGCGCCAGCAGCTACTCCGGGGACTCCTACGAGCAGTACTTC	CASSYSGDSYEQYF
TRBV29-1	TRBJ2-5	TRBD2	.	TGCAGCGGGGAGACTAGCGGGGAAGGGTCGGAGACCCAGTACTTC	CSGETSGEGSETQYF
TRBV5-4	TRBJ1-2	.	.	TGTGCCAGCACTCCCGGGAGGGGCTATGGCTACACCTTC	CASTPGRGYGYTF
TRBV27	TRBJ1-1	.	.	TGTGCCAGCAGAACCAGCCTGAACACTGAAGCTTTCTTT	CASRTSLNTEAFF
TRBV14	TRBJ1-5	.	.	TGTGCCAGCAGCCAAGAATGGGGTCAGCCCCAGCATTTT	CASSQEWGQPQHF
TRBV18	TRBJ2-2	TRBD2	.	TGTGCCAGCTCACCGACTACTAGCGGGCTTTATCCGGGGGAGCTGTTTTTT	CASSPTTSGLYPGELFF
TRBV7-9	TRBJ1-3	.	.	TGTGCCAGCAGCGCGCACGTCGGCCCCGGGGCCTTGGGGGGAAACACCATATATTTT	CASSAHVGPGALGGNTIYF
TRBV19	TRBJ2-5	TRBD1	.	TGTGCCAGTAGCCGTGGACAGGTCCTGGAGACCCAGTACTTC	CASSRGQVLETQYF
TRBV2	TRBJ2-1	TRBD1	.	TGTGCCAGCAGTGAAAGGACAGGGGGCAATGAGCAGTTCTTC	CASSERTGGNEQFF
TRBV27	TRBJ2-6	.	.	TGTGCCAGCAGGCGGGGCGACTCTGGGGCCAACGTCCTGACTTTC	CASRRGDSGANVLTF
TRBV30	TRBJ2-5	.	.	TGTGCCTGGAGCCCCAGTGGGTGGGAGACCCAGTACTTC	CAWSPSGWETQYF
TRBV5-6	TRBJ2-3	TRBD1	.	TGTGCCAGCAGCCCTCAGACAGGGGGCGCAACAGATACGCAGTATTTT	CASSPQTGGATDTQYF
TRBV10-2	TRBJ2-7	TRBD2	.	TGCGCCAGCAGTGAGATCTTTTTAGCGGGATACGTCCGCTACGAGCAGTACTTC	CASSEIFLAGYVRYEQYF
TRBV14	TRBJ1-2	.	few	TGTGCCAGCAGCCAAGGGGCACGGGGTAACTATGGCTACACCTTC	CASSQGARGNYGYTF
TRBV2	TRBJ2-7	TRBD2	.	TGTGCCAGCAGGGTTGGACTAGCGGGATTCCACGAGCAGTACTTC	CASRVGLAGFHEQYF
TRBV29-1	TRBJ2-2	TRBD1	many	TGCAGCGTGGTAACAGGGGACACCGGGGAGCTGTTTTTT	CSVVTGDTGELFF
TRBV7-6	TRBJ2-7	TRBD2	few	TGTGCCAGCACCCTGGGGGCGGGGGGCTACGAGCAGTACTTC	CASTLGAGGYEQYF
TRBV10-3	TRBJ1-3	.	.	TGTGCCATCATTCCTGGAGGCGGAAACACCATATATTTT	CAIIPGGGNTIYF
TRBV6-6	TRBJ2-7	TRBD1	.	TGTGCCAGCGGACACCGACAGGGAGCCTACGAGCAGTACTTC	CASGHRQGAYEQYF
TRBV5-1	TRBJ1-1	TRBD1	.	TGCGCCAGCAGCTTGGAGGGACAGGGTCTGATGGCTTTCTTT	CASSLEGQGLMAFF
TRBV4-1	TRBJ2-7	.	.	TGCGCCAGCAGCCAAGGCCGGACAGCCCTTTACGAGCAGTACTTC	CASSQGRTALYEQYF
TRBV19	TRBJ2-1	.	.	TGTGCCAGTAGTACTAGGGCCTTTGATGAGCAGTTCTTC	CASSTRAFDEQFF
TRBV18	TRBJ2-1	TRBD2	.	TGTGCCAGCTCACCCGCGACTAGCGGGAATCGGGAGCAGTTCTTC	CASSPATSGNREQFF
TRBV5-1	TRBJ2-3	TRBD2	.	TGCGCCAGCAGCTTGGAGCTGGAGCGGGAACAGGCAGATACGCAGTATTTT	CASSLELEREQADTQYF
TRBV5-1	TRBJ2-5	TRBD2	.	TGCGCCAGCAACCCTCGGGGTAGCGGGAGTGGGGAGACCCAGTACTTC	CASNPRGSGSGETQYF
TRBV7-8	TRBJ2-7	.	.	TGTGCCAGCAGCTCCCGGACTGCCAATGGAGAGCAGTACTTC	CASSSRTANGEQYF
TRBV21-1	TRBJ2-2	.	.	TGTGCCAGCAGCAAGAACTTAAACCCAGCGGGAGATTATCAAAACACCGGGGAGCTGTTTTTT	CASSKNLNPAGDYQNTGELFF
TRBV18	TRBJ2-5	.	.	TGTGCCAGCTCACAGGGGCAAGAGACCCAGTACTTC	CASSQGQETQYF
TRBV5-1	TRBJ1-5	.	.	TGCGCCAGCAGCCGGGACGGTTCAGAGGATCAGCCCCAGCATTTT	CASSRDGSEDQPQHF
TRBV4-2	TRBJ1-1	TRBD1	.	TGTGCCAGCAGCCAAGGGGACAGGGGGCGAAAGAACACTGAAGCTTTCTTT	CASSQGDRGRKNTEAFF
TRBV27	TRBJ1-2	TRBD1	.	TGTGCCAGCAGTATCGGGACAGGGAATGACTATGGCTACACCTTC	CASSIGTGNDYGYTF
TRBV16	TRBJ1-2	.	few	TGTGCCAGCAGCCAATCAAACGGGGCCCGGATACCCTTC	CASSQSNGARIPF
TRBV5-5	TRBJ2-7	TRBD2	.	TGTGCCAGCAGCTTGGCGAGTACCGGGACTAGCGGCTCCTACGAGCAGTACTTC	CASSLASTGTSGSYEQYF
TRBV11-2	TRBJ2-3	.	many	TGTGCCAGCAGCGTTTCGACCCTAACAGATACGCAGTATTTT	CASSVSTLTDTQYF
TRBV19	TRBJ1-2	.	.	TGTGCCAGTAGTTCAACAGTGGGAGCGGGGGGCTACACCTTC	CASSSTVGAGGYTF
TRBV7-3	TRBJ2-1	.	few	TGTGCCAGCAGTAGCAGGCAGGGCTCCTACAATGAGCAGTTCTTC	CASSSRQGSYNEQFF
TRBV18	TRBJ1-4	.	once	TGTGCCAGCTCACCGCGGGGGACTAATGAAAAACTGTTTTTT	CASSPRGTNEKLFF